These 17 T cell receptor beta chains share one sample of origin, sequenced in a study of blood T cell repertoires in COVID-19. Using immunoSEQ multiplex PCR, the repertoire was profiled, and TCRdb retains in-frame clones only, with some absent. This repertoire shows roughly 180,000 clones, roughly 82% found once; its top ten account for about 4.8%. Material: peripheral blood. Receptors were obtained from a woman between 25 and 40 years old with acute or convalescent COVID-19.

This clone has a single count. The chain carries TRBV21-1 and TRBJ1-6. TRBV21-1 is assigned pseudogene status. CDR3 length equals 13 residues. The CDR3 protein is CASSKARRSPLHF. CDR3 nucleotide sequence: TGTGCCAGCAGCAAAGCGCGCCGCTCACCCCTCCACTTT.

The CDR3 here is CASSLDGAGEQFF. The DNA for the CDR3 is TGTGCCAGCAGCTTAGATGGGGCCGGTGAGCAGTTCTTC. This chain connects TRBV7-8 to TRBJ2-1; a possible D gene is TRBD1 (5 bases). The CDR3 runs to 13 residues. V was clipped by 1 base and J by 9 bases, with 10 bases between them. The germline V gene has CDR1 SGHVS and CDR2 FQNEAQ.

The chain uses TRBV9 and TRBJ1-2; 10 nucleotides line up with TRBD1. V was clipped by 4 bases and J by 4 bases; unmatched bases: 13. Germline V gene lookup returns CDR1 SGDLS and CDR2 YYNGEE. The CDR3 is 17 residues long. CDR3 coding DNA: TGTGCCAGCAGCTCATCCGGGACAGGGGAGGGCCGCTATGGCTACACCTTC. It translates to CASSSSGTGEGRYGYTF.

The chain recombines TRBV19 with TRBJ2-3, with TRBD2 matching 7 bases. Losses at the gene ends were 5 bases for V and 0 bases for J; bases not matched to a gene: 5. Germline V gives CDR1 LNHDA, CDR2 SQIVND (reference sequence). CDR3 length: 15 amino acids. The CDR3 DNA is TGTGCCAGTAGTGCCACGGGACTAAGCACAGATACGCAGTATTTT. Its protein is CASSATGLSTDTQYF.

The chain uses TRBV5-1 and TRBJ2-5; maybe TRBD2 (5 bases). The germline V and J ends were trimmed by 7 bases and 0 bases, with 10 bases remaining between them. CDR1 is SGHRS, CDR2 YFSETQ, per germline. The CDR3 runs to 13 residues. The CDR3 here is CASAWEYQETQYF. DNA of the CDR3: TGCGCCAGCGCATGGGAGTACCAAGAGACCCAGTACTTC.

The rearrangement links TRBV28 to TRBJ2-3; TRBD1 aligns across 11 bases. V shed 3 bases and J 10 bases; nucleotides not matched to a gene: 6. The CDR3 totals 14 residues. Germline-derived CDR1 and CDR2 are MDHEN and SYDVKM. CDR3 protein: CASSFRGQGASQYF. DNA of the CDR3: TGTGCCAGCAGTTTCAGAGGACAGGGGGCGTCGCAGTATTTT.

CDR3 sequence (DNA): TGTGCCAGCAGCTCCCAACACAGCCCTAATGAAAAACTGTTTTTT. It yields the protein CASSSQHSPNEKLFF. The rearrangement joins TRBV7-2 to TRBJ1-4; D gene uncertain. In germline, CDR1 is SGHTA, CDR2 FQGNSA. The V end was cut by 4 bases, the J end by 3 bases, with 12 bases between. The CDR3 extends over 15 amino acids.

This sequence joins TRBV7-9 and TRBJ1-2; D is uncertain. Trimming stripped 3 bases from V and 4 bases from J, with 15 bases between. The germline CDR1 and CDR2 sequences are SEHNR and FQNEAQ (reference sequence). The CDR3 is made up of 15 amino acids. DNA for the CDR3: TGTGCCAGCAGCTTCGAGGCAGCCCATATCTATGGCTACACCTTC. It translates to CASSFEAAHIYGYTF.

The chain links TRBV27 to TRBJ2-5, with 9 bases lining up with TRBD1. The junction had 16 bases not matched to a gene; V was cut back by 9 bases and J by 5 bases. In germline, CDR1 is MNHEY, CDR2 SMNVEV (reference sequence). CDR3 length equals 16 residues. The CDR3: CASSEYRGQEKETQYF. The DNA of the CDR3 is TGTGCCAGTTCCGAATACAGGGGGCAGGAGAAGGAGACCCAGTACTTC.

The chain couples TRBV28 to TRBJ1-2, with 10 bases that match TRBD1. CDR1 MDHEN and CDR2 SYDVKM come from the germline V gene. The J segment lost 2 bases and the V segment lost 7 bases, leaving 7 bases of the junction unmatched. The length of the CDR3 is 15 residues. The CDR3 here is CASNKGGQGNYGYTF. The CDR3 nucleotides read TGTGCCAGCAACAAAGGGGGACAGGGGAACTATGGCTACACCTTC.

The rearrangement uses TRBV12-5 and TRBJ2-6; TRBD1 might be the D (5 bases). CDR1 is LGHNT, CDR2 FRNRAP, per germline. CDR3 length: 17 residues. V lost 0 bases to trimming and J lost 2 bases, with 11 bases between them. In DNA form, the CDR3 reads TGTGCTAGTGGTTTGGTACCGGCAGGGCCTGGGGCCAACGTCCTGACTTTC. As protein: CASGLVPAGPGANVLTF.

This chain's CDR3 is CSAITVGYTF. The CDR3 nucleotides are TGCAGTGCTATCACTGTTGGCTACACCTTC. The gene calls are TRBV20-1 and TRBJ1-2; D unclear. V shed 4 bases and J shed 7 bases, with 7 bases lying between them. The CDR3 has 10 residues. From germline, CDR1 is DFQATT and CDR2 SNEGSKA (reference sequence).

The chain recombines TRBV7-3 with TRBJ1-2; D call uncertain. Trimming took off 1 base at V and 4 bases at J, with 10 bases between the two ends. The CDR3 consists of 14 residues. The germline V gene has CDR1 SGHTA and CDR2 FQGTGA. The CDR3 region has the DNA TGTGCCAGCAGCTTAAATGGGCCCTCCTATGGCTACACCTTC. This translates into CASSLNGPSYGYTF.

The chain employs TRBV28 and TRBJ1-2, with D possibly matching TRBD1 (5 bases). The germline V gene encodes CDR1 MDHEN and CDR2 SYDVKM. CDR3 size: 14 residues. Deletions cut 8 bases from V and 6 bases from J, with 19 bases between. The CDR3: CASSGRGLMDGYTF. The CDR3 DNA reads as TGTGCCAGCTCAGGGCGGGGACTTATGGATGGCTACACCTTC.

This sequence joins TRBV4-1 and TRBJ2-1; the match to TRBD2 covers 12 bases. The V gene end was trimmed by 3 bases and the J gene end by 2 bases; junction bases not matched to a gene: 2. The CDR3 consists of 16 residues. Per germline, CDR1 MGHRA and CDR2 YSYEKL. In DNA, the CDR3 is TGCGCCAGCAGCCACGGACTAGCGGGAACCTACAATGAGCAGTTCTTC. This codes for CASSHGLAGTYNEQFF.

J is TRBJ2-7 and V is TRBV6-2 or TRBV6-3; possibly TRBD2 for D (5 bases). Germline V gene sequence: CDR1 MNHEY, CDR2 SVGEGT. V gave up 7 bases and J gave up 2 bases, with 9 bases separating them. The CDR3 spans 12 residues. The CDR3 here is CASTPGAYEQYF. The CDR3 bases are TGTGCCAGCACCCCCGGGGCCTACGAGCAGTACTTC.

The chain couples TRBV7-2 to TRBJ2-1; 10 nucleotides align to TRBD2. There are 15 residues in the CDR3. The J segment lost 2 bases and the V segment lost 3 bases, leaving 1 base of the junction unmatched. Germline values: CDR1 SGHTA, CDR2 FQGNSA. This CDR3 is CASSFTSGAYNEQFF. The CDR3 bases are TGTGCCAGCAGCTTTACTAGCGGGGCCTACAATGAGCAGTTCTTC.